This T cell receptor (beta chain) was recovered during a study of regulatory T cells. CDR1 is KGHSH, CDR2 LQKENI, per germline. J was trimmed by 0 bases and V by 6 bases; bases with no gene match: 10. The CDR3 loop spans 17 amino acids. The primer mix had 52 TRBV and 13 TRBJ primers. Sequencing used immunoSEQ multiplex PCR; TCRdb keeps in-frame clones, though not all of them. Counted here are about 18,000 clones, more than 90% occurring once; the ten biggest clones make up roughly a third. The sequenced sample was CD8+ T cells sorted from blood. The TCR sequence derives from a person aged 18 to 30 with CD3G deficiency. This chain connects TRBV18 to TRBJ1-4; the match to TRBD1 covers 7 bases. The chain's CDR3 is CASSQQGTYSTNEKLFF. The CDR3 nucleotides read TGTGCCAGCTCGCAACAGGGGACGTATTCAACTAATGAAAAACTGTTTTTT.